These 28 T cell receptor beta chains share one sample of origin, sequenced in a study of cytomegalovirus exposure and HLA in healthy donors. PCR primers comprised 60 Vbeta and 13 Jbeta primers. Using immunoSEQ multiplex PCR, the repertoire was profiled, and TCRdb retains in-frame clones only, with some absent. The sample lists just over 150,000 clones; around 83% were seen once. Specimen: PBMCs. The source is a woman in her late teens or twenties in good health and CMV-seronegative.

The genes are TRBV6-1 and TRBJ2-3; 7 bases match TRBD1. V trimming: 7 bases; J trimming: 0 bases; junction bases outside the gene matches: 7. CDR1 and CDR2 (germline): MNHNS, SASEGT. The CDR3 is 15 amino acids. The CDR3: CASIPRDRSTDTQYF. CDR3 in DNA: TGTGCCAGCATCCCCCGGGACAGAAGCACAGATACGCAGTATTTT.

This clone has just a few counts. This chain connects TRBV28 to TRBJ1-1; TRBD1 matches 8 bases. Germline V lookup: CDR1 MDHEN, CDR2 SYDVKM. J lost 11 bases, V lost 7 bases, and 15 bases had no gene match. The CDR3 sequence is 14 residues long. In nucleotides, the CDR3 is TGTGCCAGCACTCCCCCAGGGGGCGTAGGGGCGGCTTTCTTT. This gives the protein CASTPPGGVGAAFF.

The rearrangement links TRBV7-2 to TRBJ2-1; no definite D call. V shed 1 base and J shed 7 bases, with 8 bases lying between them. The CDR3 covers 13 residues. The V gene's germline CDR1 is SGHTA and CDR2 FQGNSA. CDR3 DNA: TGTGCCAGCAGCTTAGTAGAGGTTAATGAGCAGTTCTTC. Its translation is CASSLVEVNEQFF.

The chain recombines TRBV2 with TRBJ1-2; D is uncertain. Germline V lookup: CDR1 SNHLY, CDR2 FYNNEI. Trimming stripped 7 bases from V and 9 bases from J, with 21 bases between. CDR3 length: 14 amino acids. As DNA, the CDR3 is TGTGCCAGCAACGGAAGGCAGGCCATCCCGAGCTACACCTTC. Protein: CASNGRQAIPSYTF.

This clone appeared a few times. The CDR3: CASSQTGTGYSGANVLTF. CDR3 in DNA: TGTGCCAGCAGCCAAACCGGGACAGGATACTCTGGGGCCAACGTCCTGACTTTC. The chain is built from TRBV4-2 and TRBJ2-6; TRBD1 aligns across 8 bases. This CDR3 is built from 18 residues. After removal of 2 bases from V and 0 bases from J, the junction contained 6 bases not matched to a gene. The germline V gene encodes CDR1 LGHNA and CDR2 YNFKEQ.

The CDR3 DNA reads as TGTGCCAGCAGTGTCACAGGGGGAGTCTCTGGAAACACCATATATTTT. Its protein product is CASSVTGGVSGNTIYF. The chain combines TRBV27 with TRBJ1-3; 8 positions match TRBD1. In germline, CDR1 is MNHEY, CDR2 SMNVEV (reference sequence). V trimming: 5 bases; J trimming: 0 bases; junction bases outside the gene matches: 6. The CDR3 spans 16 residues.

The chain has TRBV7-2 and TRBJ2-3, with D tentatively TRBD2 (6 bases). The CDR3 covers 14 residues. Per germline, CDR1 SGHTA and CDR2 FQGNSA. The V gene lost 5 bases and the J gene lost 2 bases, with 11 bases spanning the gap. CDR3 nucleotides: TGTGCCAGCAGCCCGGGGACTTACACAGATACGCAGTATTTT. Its translation: CASSPGTYTDTQYF.

This clone came up once. The V call is TRBV6-5, the J call TRBJ2-2; possible D gene TRBD2, 7 bases. CDR1 is MNHEY, CDR2 SVGAGI, per germline. The CDR3 contains 15 residues. The V and J ends lost 8 bases and 7 bases respectively, with 20 bases between them. The CDR3 reads CASYRGGARSGELFF. CDR3 sequence (DNA): TGTGCCAGCTACCGCGGGGGCGCGAGGAGCGGGGAGCTGTTTTTT.

V gene TRBV7-2 combines with J gene TRBJ2-1; 7 bases are shared with TRBD2. Trimming at V came to 0 bases and at J to 9 bases, leaving 8 bases not matched to a gene. The V gene's germline CDR1 is SGHTA and CDR2 FQGNSA. The CDR3 covers 15 residues. CDR3 loop: CASSLAPAGRAEQFF. The CDR3 coding sequence is TGTGCCAGCAGCTTAGCCCCGGCGGGGAGGGCTGAGCAGTTCTTC.

This clone was seen only a few times. The chain employs TRBV30 and TRBJ2-7; D gene uncertain. There are 11 residues in the CDR3. Trimming shortened V by 0 bases and J by 4 bases, and 4 bases separated the two germline ends. CDR1 and CDR2 from the germline V gene are GTSNPN and SVGIG (reference sequence). The DNA for the CDR3 is TGTGCCTGGAGTGTACTTTACGAGCAGTACTTC. Protein: CAWSVLYEQYF.

This CDR3 is CASRGTRGVFSGANVLTF. As DNA, the CDR3 is TGTGCCAGTAGGGGGACCAGGGGGGTTTTCTCTGGGGCCAACGTCCTGACTTTC. This chain joins TRBV19 and TRBJ2-6, with TRBD1 as a possible D gene (7 bases). There are 18 residues in the CDR3. Germline lookup yields CDR1 LNHDA and CDR2 SQIVND (reference sequence). Trimming cost V 6 bases and J 0 bases, with 18 bases left between them.

This clone has a handful of counts. This sequence joins TRBV4-1 and TRBJ2-1; 8 positions match TRBD2. Germline loops: CDR1 MGHRA, CDR2 YSYEKL. V dropped 2 bases and J dropped 3; count of bases not matched to a gene: 6. The CDR3 totals 16 residues. CDR3 DNA: TGCGCCAGCAGCCAACCTAAGCGGGAGCGCTACAATGAGCAGTTCTTC. Translating it yields CASSQPKRERYNEQFF.

The chain combines TRBV5-4 with TRBJ1-2; D gene ambiguous. Trimming stripped 1 base from V and 3 bases from J, with 7 bases between. The CDR3 contains 13 residues. Per germline, CDR1 SGHNT and CDR2 YYREEE (reference sequence). CDR3 sequence (DNA): TGTGCCAGCAGCTTGAGAACGGACTATGGCTACACCTTC. Protein: CASSLRTDYGYTF.

CDR3 amino acids: CASSHWDPAGGGETQYF. The DNA of the CDR3 is TGCGCCAGCAGCCATTGGGATCCTGCGGGGGGAGGAGAGACCCAGTACTTC. The chain employs TRBV4-3 and TRBJ2-5; TRBD2 matches 8 bases. Germline V gives CDR1 LGHNA, CDR2 YSLEER. The CDR3 loop spans 17 amino acids. V was clipped by 3 bases and J by 4 bases; unmatched bases: 13.

CDR3 DNA: TGTGCCAGCAGTGAAAGACAGGGGGGCAATCAGCCCCAGCATTTT. It is translated as CASSERQGGNQPQHF. J is TRBJ1-5 and V is TRBV2; 9 bases are a match to TRBD1. Germline CDR1 and CDR2: SNHLY and FYNNEI. The CDR3 is 15 residues long. The trim removed 2 bases at V and 2 bases at J, leaving 1 base unmatched.

The V gene is TRBV18, the J gene TRBJ2-1; 8 nucleotides align to TRBD2. There are 17 residues in the CDR3. The J segment lost 4 bases and the V segment lost 1 base, leaving 9 bases of the junction unmatched. Germline CDR1 reads KGHSH; CDR2 reads LQKENI. DNA of the CDR3: TGTGCCAGCTCACCACGGTACGGCGGGGGGACGTACAATGAGCAGTTCTTC. Residues: CASSPRYGGGTYNEQFF.

The chain has TRBV6-6 and TRBJ2-5; TRBD2 matches 9 bases. CDR3 size: 16 residues. Germline V CDR1 and CDR2: MNHNY, SVGAGI (reference sequence). With V trimmed by 5 bases and J by 4 bases, 11 bases remained unmatched. In DNA form, the CDR3 reads TGTGCCAGCAGTCCCTTCGGCGGGGGGGCAACAGAGACCCAGTACTTC. It yields the protein CASSPFGGGATETQYF.

In its sample, this clone was seen once. V is TRBV7-2 and J is TRBJ2-7; 7 positions agree with TRBD1. Trimming took 5 bases from V and 8 from J; bases not matched to a gene: 12. Looked up from germline, CDR1 is SGHTA and CDR2 is FQGNSA. CDR3 length: 14 amino acids. CDR3 amino acids: CASSLGQAIFKQYF. The CDR3 region has the DNA TGTGCCAGCAGCCTCGGACAGGCGATCTTCAAGCAGTACTTC.

This chain joins TRBV28 and TRBJ1-5, with D perhaps TRBD1 (5 bases). V was pared by 3 bases and J by 5 bases, with 8 bases between. The CDR3 totals 13 residues. Germline V gives CDR1 MDHEN, CDR2 SYDVKM. The CDR3 DNA reads TGTGCCAGCAGTTTGCGGGGGGATCAGCCCCAGCATTTT. It translates to CASSLRGDQPQHF.

The V gene is TRBV15, the J gene TRBJ1-5; no reliable D call. Trimming removed 1 base from V and 4 bases from J, with 8 bases in between. This CDR3 has 14 residues. CDR1 is LNHNV, CDR2 YYDKDF, per germline (reference sequence). CDR3 amino acids: CATSRARENQPQHF. The CDR3 DNA reads as TGTGCCACCAGCAGAGCGAGGGAGAATCAGCCCCAGCATTTT.

V gene TRBV2 combines with J gene TRBJ2-5; D unresolved. The CDR3 has 14 amino acids. CDR1 and CDR2 from the germline V gene are SNHLY and FYNNEI. V shed 7 bases and J shed 0 bases, with 12 bases lying between them. CDR3 DNA: TGTGCCAGCAAACCGACCGGGTACCAAGAGACCCAGTACTTC. It specifies CASKPTGYQETQYF.

This chain links TRBV15 with TRBJ1-2; D not certain. The CDR3 is made up of 14 amino acids. V lost 0 bases and J lost 5, with 10 bases in between. CDR1 and CDR2 (germline): LNHNV, YYDKDF (reference sequence). The CDR3 loop is CATSRDQEIYGYTF. The CDR3 DNA reads as TGTGCCACCAGCAGAGATCAGGAAATTTATGGCTACACCTTC. The full variable domain, completed using reference TRBV15 and TRBJ1-2, is DAMVIQNPRYQVTQFGKPVTLSCSQTLNHNVMYWYQQKSSQAPKLLFHYYDKDFNNEADTPDNFQSRRPNTSFCFLDIRSPGLGDTAMYLCATSRDQEIYGYTFGSGTRLTVV.

The chain joins TRBV4-2 to TRBJ1-3; no clear D gene. The germline V gene has CDR1 LGHNA and CDR2 YNFKEQ. The V gene lost 0 bases and the J gene lost 4 bases, with 10 bases spanning the gap. This CDR3 spans 15 amino acids. CDR3: CASSQDKLVGNTIYF. The CDR3 bases are TGTGCCAGCAGCCAAGATAAATTAGTCGGAAACACCATATATTTT.

The chain is built from TRBV19 and TRBJ2-1; 9 bases are shared with TRBD2. This CDR3 region has 18 residues. The V and J ends lost 2 bases and 1 base, in that order; junction bases with no gene match: 9. Per germline, CDR1 LNHDA and CDR2 SQIVND (reference sequence). CDR3 nucleotides: TGTGCCAGTAGTATACGACTTATGACTAGCGGATCCTACAATGAGCAGTTCTTC. Protein sequence: CASSIRLMTSGSYNEQFF.

A note on this clone: One end of the junction does not line up with germline, which may come from a read error. V usage is TRBV7-8 and J usage is TRBJ1-1; D uncertain. The CDR3 covers 13 residues. Germline V gene lookup returns CDR1 SGHVS and CDR2 FQNEAQ. The CDR3 here is CVSSFEGADEAFF. As DNA, the CDR3 is TGTGTCAGCAGCTTTGAGGGAGCGGATGAAGCTTTCTTT.

The chain employs TRBV7-8 and TRBJ2-5, with a tentative D call TRBD2 (5 bases). CDR1 and CDR2 (germline): SGHVS, FQNEAQ. Trimming removed 3 bases from V and 5 bases from J, with 19 bases in between. This CDR3 spans 16 amino acids. CDR3 sequence reads: CASSLGDGPLWETQYF. In DNA, the CDR3 is TGTGCCAGCAGCTTGGGAGACGGTCCTCTGTGGGAGACCCAGTACTTC.

This clone was counted between two and nine times. The rearrangement links TRBV5-1 to TRBJ2-5; no clear D gene. Germline CDR1 is SGHRS and CDR2 is YFSETQ. The CDR3 is made up of 13 amino acids. V was clipped by 3 bases and J by 7 bases, with 13 bases between them. The CDR3 sequence: CASSSRSDRTQYF. CDR3 coding DNA: TGCGCCAGCAGCTCTAGATCCGATCGGACCCAGTACTTC.

In the case of this clone: A junction end diverges from the germline sequence, so it may reflect a read error. Other DNA sequences in the same sample also yield this CDR3. V is TRBV19 and J is TRBJ2-7, with 12 bases lining up with TRBD2. CDR1 LNHDA and CDR2 SQIVND come from the germline V gene (reference sequence). CDR3 length equals 16 residues. The CDR3 sequence is CASSMSLAGGKHEQYF. DNA for the CDR3: TGCGCCAGTAGTATGTCGCTAGCGGGAGGGAAACACGAGCAGTACTTC.